The 2 T cell receptor beta chains below were found in one sample sequenced in a study of blood T cell repertoires in COVID-19. Produced via immunoSEQ multiplex PCR; TCRdb's table is partial and in-frame only. The table includes approximately 180,000 clones, nearly 90% detected once. The specimen sequenced was peripheral blood. All receptors come from a man aged 55 to 69 with active or convalescent COVID-19.

The V call is TRBV5-6, the J call TRBJ2-7, with 9 bases identical to TRBD1. The V gene end was trimmed by 4 bases and the J gene end by 0 bases; junction bases not matched to a gene: 8. Germline V gene data show CDR1 as SGHDT and CDR2 as YYEEEE. There are 16 residues in the CDR3. The CDR3 region is CASSRPGTGLSYEQYF. In DNA, the CDR3 is TGTGCCAGCAGCCGTCCAGGGACAGGGCTCTCCTACGAGCAGTACTTC.

This clone was seen only a few times. The chain carries TRBV19 and TRBJ1-5; no definite D call. Per germline, CDR1 LNHDA and CDR2 SQIVND (reference sequence). The ends were cut back, 5 bases at V and 4 bases at J, with 18 bases in the middle. CDR3 length: 16 residues. CDR3 sequence: CASSSGRPSLNQPQHF. CDR3 coding DNA: TGTGCCAGTAGTTCGGGGAGGCCGTCCCTAAATCAGCCCCAGCATTTT.